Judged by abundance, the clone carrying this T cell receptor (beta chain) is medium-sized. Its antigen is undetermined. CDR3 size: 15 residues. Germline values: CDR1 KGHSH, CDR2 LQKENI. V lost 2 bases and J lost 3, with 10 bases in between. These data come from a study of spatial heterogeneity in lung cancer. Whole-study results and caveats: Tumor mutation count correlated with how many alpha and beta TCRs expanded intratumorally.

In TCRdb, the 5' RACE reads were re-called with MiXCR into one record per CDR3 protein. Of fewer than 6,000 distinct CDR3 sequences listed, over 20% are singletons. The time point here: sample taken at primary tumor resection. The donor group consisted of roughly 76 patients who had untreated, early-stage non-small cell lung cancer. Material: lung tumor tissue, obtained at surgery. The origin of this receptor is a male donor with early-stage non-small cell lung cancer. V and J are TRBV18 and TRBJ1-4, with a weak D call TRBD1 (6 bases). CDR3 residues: CASSPGGTANEKLFF. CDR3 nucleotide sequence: TGTGCCAGCTCACCAGGGGGCACGGCTAATGAAAAACTGTTTTTT.